The 20 T cell receptor beta chains presented below share a single source sample, sequenced in a study of cytomegalovirus exposure and HLA in healthy donors. PCR involved 60 Vbeta and 13 Jbeta primers. Using immunoSEQ multiplex PCR, the repertoire was profiled, and TCRdb retains in-frame clones only, with some absent. The sample lists about 200,000 clones, around 79% seen once, with 0.35% to 0.5% in the top ten. The sequenced material came from PBMCs. The receptors originated from a male donor in good health and CMV-seropositive.

The chain combines TRBV7-2 with TRBJ2-2; 9 bases fit TRBD1. This CDR3 has 16 residues. Germline CDR1 SGHTA, CDR2 FQGNSA. Losses at the gene ends were 5 bases for V and 10 bases for J; bases not matched to a gene: 14. CDR3 sequence reads: CASSPGPGQGIVELFF. The CDR3 nucleotides are TGTGCCAGCAGCCCGGGGCCGGGACAGGGTATCGTGGAGCTGTTTTTT.

The chain uses TRBV19 and TRBJ1-1; 7 positions agree with TRBD1. The CDR3 spans 13 residues. Germline V gene sequence: CDR1 LNHDA, CDR2 SQIVND (reference sequence). V lost 3 bases to trimming and J lost 11 bases; unmatched junction nucleotides: 9. CDR3 region: CASSMLQGIIAFF. CDR3 nucleotide sequence: TGTGCCAGTAGTATGTTACAGGGGATAATCGCTTTCTTT.

The rearrangement links TRBV5-1 to TRBJ2-1; 9 nucleotides agree with TRBD2. After removal of 6 bases from V and 5 bases from J, the junction contained 6 bases not matched to a gene. The length of the CDR3 is 14 residues. Germline lookup yields CDR1 SGHRS and CDR2 YFSETQ. CDR3 amino acids: CASKEAGGHNEQFF. In nucleotides, the CDR3 is TGCGCCAGCAAAGAAGCGGGGGGCCACAATGAGCAGTTCTTC. The complete variable domain, with remaining parts taken from reference TRBV5-1 and TRBJ2-1, reads KAGVTQTPRYLIKTRGQQVTLSCSPISGHRSVSWYQQTPGQGLQFLFEYFSETQRNKGNFPGRFSGRQFSNSRSEMNVSTLELGDSALYLCASKEAGGHNEQFFGPGTRLTVL.

This sequence joins TRBV18 and TRBJ2-4; possibly TRBD2 for D (5 bases). The CDR3 has 14 amino acids. V gave up 5 bases and J gave up 3 bases, with 11 bases separating them. Germline V lookup: CDR1 KGHSH, CDR2 LQKENI. The CDR3 nucleotides are TGTGCCAGCTCATTGGGAGTTGTCAAAAACATTCAGTACTTC. It encodes CASSLGVVKNIQYF. Variable domain in full (rest from reference TRBV18 and TRBJ2-4): NAGVMQNPRHLVRRRGQEARLRCSPMKGHSHVYWYRQLPEEGLKFMVYLQKENIIDESGMPKERFSAEFPKEGPSILRIQQVVRGDSAAYFCASSLGVVKNIQYFGAGTRLSVL.

This chain links TRBV5-5 with TRBJ1-5, with D tentatively TRBD1 (6 bases). The CDR3 is 14 amino acids. The germline gives CDR1 SGHKS, CDR2 YYEKEE (reference sequence). Trimming shortened V by 0 bases and J by 5 bases, and 9 bases separated the two germline ends. The CDR3 DNA follows: TGTGCCAGCAGCTTGGGACAGGTCGATCAGCCCCAGCATTTT. This codes for CASSLGQVDQPQHF.

The V and J genes are TRBV2 and TRBJ2-1; TRBD2 matches 11 bases. Germline trimming cut 6 bases from V and 9 bases from J; bases unmatched to any gene: 4. CDR1 and CDR2 (germline): SNHLY, FYNNEI. This CDR3 has 13 amino acids. CDR3 sequence: CASRLAGEGEQFF. Here the CDR3 DNA reads TGTGCCAGCAGACTAGCGGGAGAGGGTGAGCAGTTCTTC. The whole variable domain, remainder taken from reference TRBV2 and TRBJ2-1, is EPEVTQTPSHQVTQMGQEVILRCVPISNHLYFYWYRQILGQKVEFLVSFYNNEISEKSEIFDDQFSVERPDGSNFTLKIRSTKLEDSAMYFCASRLAGEGEQFFGPGTRLTVL.

The chain uses TRBV28 and TRBJ2-1; TRBD2 matches 16 bases. The CDR3 is 18 residues long. CDR1 is MDHEN, CDR2 SYDVKM, per germline. The junction had 10 bases not matched to a gene; V was cut back by 5 bases and J by 6 bases. The CDR3 nucleotides are TGTGCCAGCAGTCTAGGGGGACTAGCGGGAGGGGGAGTCAATGAGCAGTTCTTC. Amino acid sequence: CASSLGGLAGGGVNEQFF.

Comments on this clone: Germline and junction disagree at one end, which may indicate a read error. The chain combines TRBV7-3 with TRBJ1-5; D unclear. Germline loops: CDR1 SGHTA, CDR2 FQGTGA. The CDR3 has 13 amino acids. In nucleotides, the CDR3 is TGTTCCAGCAGCCCTAATAGCAATCAGCCCCAGCATTTT. Translated, it gives CSSSPNSNQPQHF.

This chain uses TRBV18 with TRBJ2-6, with 10 bases lining up with TRBD1. V shed 0 bases and J 2 bases; nucleotides not matched to a gene: 4. This CDR3 has 18 residues. Germline values: CDR1 KGHSH, CDR2 LQKENI. The CDR3 nucleotides are TGTGCCAGCTCACCACCCGGGACAGGGGTTACTGGGGCCAACGTCCTGACTTTC. This encodes CASSPPGTGVTGANVLTF.

This clone turned up a few times. This chain joins TRBV19 and TRBJ1-3; D may be TRBD1 (6 bases). The CDR3 sequence is 14 residues long. The germline CDR1 and CDR2 sequences are LNHDA and SQIVND (reference sequence). Between the trimmed V and J ends, which lost 5 bases and 4 bases, there was a span of 12 bases. CDR3 coding DNA: TGTGCCAGTAGTTACAGGACAGCAGGAAACACCATATATTTT. Protein: CASSYRTAGNTIYF. The whole variable domain, remainder taken from reference TRBV19 and TRBJ1-3, is DGGITQSPKYLFRKEGQNVTLSCEQNLNHDAMYWYRQDPGQGLRLIYYSQIVNDFQKGDIAEGYSVSREKKESFPLTVTSAQKNPTAFYLCASSYRTAGNTIYFGEGSWLTVV.

Concerning this clone itself: At one end the junction does not follow the germline gene, possibly because of a read error. Written as DNA, the CDR3 is TGTGCCAGGAGTGACCGCTCCTACAATGAGCAGTTCTTC. Encoded protein: CARSDRSYNEQFF. This chain connects TRBV2 to TRBJ2-1; D is unresolved. CDR1 is SNHLY, CDR2 FYNNEI, per germline. The CDR3 consists of 13 residues.

The chain combines TRBV9 with TRBJ1-2; perhaps TRBD1 as D (6 bases). The CDR3 is 16 residues long. The germline V gene has CDR1 SGDLS and CDR2 YYNGEE. Deletions cut 4 bases from V and 1 base from J, with 17 bases between. The CDR3 is CASSPRSGDLNYGYTF. Here the CDR3 DNA reads TGTGCCAGCAGCCCACGGTCAGGGGATCTTAACTATGGCTACACCTTC.

This rearrangement joins TRBV5-1 to TRBJ2-5, with 11 bases identical to TRBD2. Germline V lookup: CDR1 SGHRS, CDR2 YFSETQ. The V gene end was trimmed by 3 bases and the J gene end by 2 bases; junction bases not matched to a gene: 3. The CDR3 is made up of 15 amino acids. In DNA form, the CDR3 reads TGCGCCAGCAGCTACGGGACTAGCGGACAAGAGACCCAGTACTTC. Translating it yields CASSYGTSGQETQYF.

The CDR3 nucleotides are TGTGCCAGCAGCGGAGGGGGCAGATACTACAATGAGCAGTTCTTC. This gives the protein CASSGGGRYYNEQFF. The rearrangement links TRBV9 to TRBJ2-1, with 7 nucleotides matching TRBD1. In germline, CDR1 is SGDLS, CDR2 YYNGEE. V trimming: 3 bases; J trimming: 3 bases; junction bases outside the gene matches: 6. This CDR3 comprises 15 residues.

This CDR3 reads CASSSPAGETQYF. CDR3 sequence (DNA): TGTGCCAGTAGTAGTCCCGCGGGAGAGACCCAGTACTTC. The chain couples TRBV19 to TRBJ2-5, with D tentatively TRBD2 (5 bases). V was shortened by 4 bases and J by 4 bases, with 10 bases between the two germline ends. Germline V CDR1 and CDR2: LNHDA, SQIVND (reference sequence). This CDR3 is 13 amino acids long. Complete variable domain (other parts from reference TRBV19 and TRBJ2-5): DGGITQSPKYLFRKEGQNVTLSCEQNLNHDAMYWYRQDPGQGLRLIYYSQIVNDFQKGDIAEGYSVSREKKESFPLTVTSAQKNPTAFYLCASSSPAGETQYFGPGTRLLVL.

The chain joins TRBV5-8 to TRBJ2-7; the match to TRBD1 covers 9 bases. CDR3 length equals 15 residues. Unmatched junction bases numbered 7, after V lost 0 bases and J lost 6 bases. Germline lookup yields CDR1 SGHTS and CDR2 YDEGEE. CDR3 amino acids: CASSLEGTGWSEQYF. CDR3 nucleotides: TGTGCCAGCAGCTTGGAAGGGACAGGGTGGAGCGAGCAGTACTTC.

V gene TRBV10-3 combines with J gene TRBJ1-4, with 9 bases aligning to TRBD1. CDR3 size: 15 residues. In germline, CDR1 is ENHRY, CDR2 SYGVKD. The junction had 4 bases not matched to a gene; V was cut back by 2 bases and J by 6 bases. CDR3 DNA sequence: TGTGCCATCAGTGAGGGCGGGACAGGGTATGAAAAACTGTTTTTT. Translating gives CAISEGGTGYEKLFF.

This clone was seen just once. V is TRBV5-6 and J is TRBJ2-1; 9 nucleotides align to TRBD2. Looked up from germline, CDR1 is SGHDT and CDR2 is YYEEEE. The CDR3 consists of 15 residues. J gave up 2 bases and V 4 bases, and 4 bases lay outside the gene matches. CDR3 nucleotides: TGTGCCAGCAGCGTAGCGGGAGATGCCTACAATGAGCAGTTCTTC. Translation: CASSVAGDAYNEQFF.

The chain links TRBV6-5 to TRBJ2-3; 12 bases fit TRBD1. V lost 6 bases and J lost 9; bases outside the gene matches: 7. Germline CDR1 MNHEY, CDR2 SVGAGI. This CDR3 has 14 residues. The CDR3 DNA is TGTGCCAGCAGGGGACAGGGGGCCCCAGGGACGCAGTATTTT. Protein sequence: CASRGQGAPGTQYF.

The rearrangement joins TRBV5-1 to TRBJ2-7; a possible D gene is TRBD1 (5 bases). CDR1 is SGHRS, CDR2 YFSETQ, per germline. The ends were cut back, 4 bases at V and 0 bases at J, with 14 bases in the middle. The CDR3 has 15 residues. The DNA for the CDR3 is TGCGCCAGCAGCAAAACAGGCTCGTCCTCCTACGAGCAGTACTTC. Residues: CASSKTGSSSYEQYF.